Described below is a single T cell receptor (beta chain) sequence and its context. It was RNA transcripts that yielded the amplified TCR beta CDR3 regions. HTBI primers were used for first-round RT-PCR of the TCR CDR3. Each CDR3 protein is one row after TCRdb ran MiXCR on the multiplex PCR reads. The table lists approximately 400,000 distinct CDR3 sequences, around 25% of them singletons. Patients were excluded for uncontrolled infection, other autoimmune disease, pregnancy or lactation. This entry is derived from a study of T cells in Graves' hyperthyroidism and ophthalmopathy. The specimen was blood. This receptor was taken from a man aged 50 or older with Graves' hyperthyroidism.

CDR3 region: CASSHGQGSEAFF. CDR3 coding DNA: TGCGCCAGCAGCCACGGACAGGGTAGTGAAGCTTTCTTT. J is TRBJ1-1 and V is TRBV5-1; 8 bases match TRBD1. This CDR3 has 13 amino acids. Germline CDR1 is SGHRS and CDR2 is YFSETQ. Germline trimming cut 4 bases from V and 7 bases from J; bases unmatched to any gene: 6.